The 6 T cell receptor beta chains reported below all come from one sample, sequenced in a study of beta chain features in type 1 diabetes. Notes on the study in general: In all four CD4+ subsets, TCRB CDR3 length was significantly, moderately reduced in type 1 diabetes.

The antigens of these receptors remain unknown. The study reverse transcribed the entire isolated RNA, so it sequenced expressed TCRB transcripts. The table came from immunoSEQ multiplex PCR; TCRdb's copy has only in-frame clones and leaves some out. The data show under 200,000 clones, around 8.4% seen once. Sequencing input: central memory CD4+ T cells from blood. These receptors all come from a woman younger than 30 with type 1 diabetes.

The rearrangement uses TRBV7-2 and TRBJ2-2; TRBD2 is a possible D gene (6 bases). Germline CDR1 SGHTA, CDR2 FQGNSA. Trimming cost V 5 bases and J 1 base, with 14 bases left between them. This CDR3 comprises 16 residues. The CDR3: CASSRNGGRNTGELFF. For the CDR3, the DNA is TGTGCCAGCAGCCGGAACGGGGGACGGAACACCGGGGAGCTGTTTTTT.

This clone has only a few counts. The V gene is TRBV5-4, the J gene TRBJ2-2; TRBD2 is a possible D gene (5 bases). The germline gives CDR1 SGHNT, CDR2 YYREEE (reference sequence). The CDR3 spans 16 residues. V was shortened by 1 base and J by 3 bases, with 13 bases between the two germline ends. CDR3 DNA: TGTGCCAGCAGCTTGCCAAGTAGCGAGGACACCGGGGAGCTGTTTTTT. Amino acid sequence: CASSLPSSEDTGELFF.

The chain uses TRBV6-1 and TRBJ1-5, with TRBD1 as a possible D gene (6 bases). V lost 8 bases, J lost 2 bases, and 10 bases lay in between. This CDR3 has 13 amino acids. The germline gives CDR1 MNHNS, CDR2 SASEGT. Written as DNA, the CDR3 is TGTGCCAGCCACAGGGACGGCAATCAGCCCCAGCATTTT. Translation: CASHRDGNQPQHF.

This clone was detected ten times or more. V usage is TRBV4-1 and J usage is TRBJ2-3; TRBD1 is a possible D gene (5 bases). Trimming cost V 4 bases and J 4 bases, with 12 bases left between them. This CDR3 is 14 amino acids long. The germline CDR1 and CDR2 sequences are MGHRA and YSYEKL. The CDR3 spells CASSRGAPADTQYF. The CDR3 DNA sequence: TGCGCCAGCAGCCGGGGCGCGCCTGCAGATACGCAGTATTTT.

Written as DNA, the CDR3 is TGTGCCAGTAGTATAGGGGGCCAGGGGGCGGTCTATGAGCAGTTCTTC. Translating it yields CASSIGGQGAVYEQFF. The chain combines TRBV19 with TRBJ2-1; 8 bases fit TRBD1. Losses at the gene ends were 1 base for V and 8 bases for J; bases not matched to a gene: 10. CDR3 length: 16 residues. Germline V gene data show CDR1 as LNHDA and CDR2 as SQIVND (reference sequence).

This chain links TRBV11-3 with TRBJ2-5; 9 bases are shared with TRBD2. V shed 1 base and J 5 bases; nucleotides not matched to a gene: 8. In germline, CDR1 is SGHNT, CDR2 YENEEA. This CDR3 comprises 16 residues. This chain's CDR3 is CASSLGGSGRSETQYF. The CDR3 DNA follows: TGTGCCAGCAGCTTAGGGGGTAGCGGGAGATCCGAGACCCAGTACTTC.